Detailed here is one T cell receptor (beta chain). Its specificity is unknown. The CDR3 covers 15 residues. The V and J ends lost 2 bases and 1 base respectively, with 12 bases between them. The germline CDR1 and CDR2 sequences are SGHDT and YYEEEE. This sample is part of a study of cytomegalovirus exposure and HLA in healthy donors. Every donor was a healthy person donating bone marrow. The PCR had 60 Vbeta and 13 Jbeta primers. In the study's own analysis: In a later analysis, roughly 10 million of some 80 million unique beta chains occurred in at least two donors. Sequencing used immunoSEQ multiplex PCR; TCRdb keeps in-frame clones, though not all of them. V, J and clone size derive from that table, while D and trimming were established from the DNA sequence. The table has about 200,000 clones, over 60% seen once. Whole-study results and caveats: There were several of the most significant clusters that appeared linked to common viral pathogens in a later analysis.

This clonotype was sampled from a man between 18 and 29 years old in good health and CMV-seronegative. The chain employs TRBV5-6 and TRBJ2-5; possible D gene TRBD1, 5 bases. Input material: PBMCs. The CDR3 coding sequence is TGTGCCAGCAGCTTCTTTAGTGGGGCCCAAGAGACCCAGTACTTC. It codes for CASSFFSGAQETQYF.